The 5 T cell receptor beta chains reported below all come from one sample, sequenced in a study of regulatory T cells in long-lasting Graves disease. Combining iRepertoire HTBI primers with Arm-PCR of CDR3 regions, the authors built TCR beta libraries. TCRdb processed the multiplex PCR reads anew with MiXCR; each CDR3 protein has one entry. The table shows 350,000 to 450,000 distinct CDR3 sequences, with 15% occurring only once. As for time point: newly diagnosed GD, antithyroid drugs for less than 3 months. With RNA extracted from PBMCs as input, the TCR library was made. A further study also used this sample, focusing on T cells in Graves' hyperthyroidism and ophthalmopathy.

Here the sequenced sample was peripheral blood mononuclear cells (PBMCs), taken at new diagnosis, from a patient treated with antithyroid drugs. The receptors shown here come from a woman in her thirties or forties with Graves disease.

The chain employs TRBV5-6 and TRBJ2-1, with 9 bases matching TRBD1. This CDR3 is 15 amino acids long. The V segment lost 4 bases and the J segment 6 bases; nucleotides outside the gene matches: 8. The germline V gene encodes CDR1 SGHDT and CDR2 YYEEEE. This CDR3 reads CASSVVQGAINEQFF. CDR3 bases: TGTGCCAGCAGCGTAGTACAGGGGGCAATCAATGAGCAGTTCTTC.

In its sample, this clonotype was seen a few times. The chain joins TRBV5-4 to TRBJ2-3; D unresolved. CDR1 is SGHNT, CDR2 YYREEE, per germline (reference sequence). The CDR3 consists of 15 residues. The ends were cut back, 0 bases at V and 3 bases at J, with 11 bases in the middle. CDR3 loop: CASSLVMGSTDTQYF. The CDR3 DNA is TGTGCCAGCAGCTTGGTGATGGGATCAACAGATACGCAGTATTTT.

Concerning this clonotype itself: A much larger clone sits a single nucleotide away, making a read error possible. The V gene is TRBV7-3, the J gene TRBJ2-3; no definite D call. The ends were cut back, 5 bases at V and 2 bases at J, with 14 bases in the middle. From germline, CDR1 is SGHTA and CDR2 FQGTGA. This CDR3 region has 15 residues. The CDR3 reads CASSRLGRTTDTQYF. DNA of the CDR3: TGTGCCAGCAGCCGACTTGGTAGAACCACAGATACGCAGTATTTT.

The J gene is TRBJ1-1, the V gene TRBV6-1, with a possible D match to TRBD1 (6 bases). Trimming cost V 5 bases and J 6 bases, with 13 bases left between them. Germline CDR1 is MNHNS and CDR2 is SASEGT. The CDR3 covers 13 residues. The CDR3 region has the DNA TGTGCCAGCAGTCTTCACAAGGGGGCTGAAGCTTTCTTT. It yields the protein CASSLHKGAEAFF.

This clonotype was detected a few times. V is TRBV19 and J is TRBJ2-7; the match to TRBD1 covers 8 bases. In germline, CDR1 is LNHDA, CDR2 SQIVND (reference sequence). The CDR3 extends over 14 amino acids. After removal of 5 bases from V and 4 bases from J, the junction contained 7 bases not matched to a gene. CDR3 DNA sequence: TGTGCCAGTAGTCAACACAGGGGGGAATACGAGCAGTACTTC. Amino acids: CASSQHRGEYEQYF.